A selection of T cell receptor beta chains follows, all from one sample in a study of identical twins. TCRdb itself ran the 5' RACE reads through MiXCR, one entry per CDR3 protein. The data contain fewer than 500,000 distinct CDR3 sequences, roughly an eighth of them seen just once; the ten biggest clones take up about 1%. This same sample was also taken into another study, of yellow fever vaccine responses in identical twins.

Sequencing was performed on CD4+ T cells sorted from blood. The receptors stem from a woman aged 18-29 years in good health. The CDR3 runs from the conserved cysteine through the conserved F or W.

TRBV7-3	TRBJ2-2	CASSPTSGGPNTGELFF
TRBV6-1	TRBJ2-2	CASNPDRGLFGELFF
TRBV20-1	TRBJ2-7	CSAIRPGQGDEQYF
TRBV10-3	TRBJ2-3	CAISGASTDTQYF
TRBV29-1	TRBJ2-2	CSVGTGGLYGELFF
TRBV12-3/TRBV12-4	TRBJ1-1	CASTFGNTEAFF
TRBV29-1	TRBJ2-7	CSAVGQGGHEQYF
TRBV12-3/TRBV12-4	TRBJ1-4	CASRGGRGTTNEKLFF
TRBV7-8	TRBJ1-1	CASSPDRGKTEAFF
TRBV12-3/TRBV12-4	TRBJ2-3	CASSFSVERTDTQYF
TRBV6-1	TRBJ2-1	CASIEQSSYNEQFF
TRBV25-1	TRBJ2-3	CASTTTSGGADTQYF
TRBV5-1	TRBJ2-1	CASSLGVYMGDEQFF
TRBV19	TRBJ2-7	CASSNRRGSYEQYF
TRBV29-1	TRBJ2-2	CSVQGAGELFF
TRBV6-5	TRBJ2-1	CASSYLAGGPKGQFF
TRBV5-1	TRBJ2-1	CASSLANAGAGEQFF
TRBV20-1	TRBJ2-5	CSARDSLHRQETQYF
TRBV6-1	TRBJ2-4	CASDRGGSENIQYF
TRBV6-2/TRBV6-3	TRBJ1-2	CASSPPAWGGYGYTF
TRBV20-1	TRBJ2-7	CSARRDSLYEQYF
TRBV10-3	TRBJ2-7	CAIWNRGSYEQYF
TRBV7-9	TRBJ2-5	CASSLLPEGQTQYF
TRBV10-3	TRBJ2-2	CAIKGLADFNTGELFF
TRBV7-2	TRBJ2-5	CASSHPIGTQYF
TRBV27	TRBJ2-4	CASSNRQGSIQYF
TRBV9	TRBJ2-2	CASSATGVTGELFF
TRBV19	TRBJ1-1	CASSIVPGAGTEAFF
TRBV7-2	TRBJ2-3	CASSWSPSTDTQYF
TRBV15	TRBJ2-7	CATSRDYSARSEQYF
TRBV29-1	TRBJ2-5	CSVEDRAGGRETQYF
TRBV15	TRBJ2-5	CATSRKGETQYF